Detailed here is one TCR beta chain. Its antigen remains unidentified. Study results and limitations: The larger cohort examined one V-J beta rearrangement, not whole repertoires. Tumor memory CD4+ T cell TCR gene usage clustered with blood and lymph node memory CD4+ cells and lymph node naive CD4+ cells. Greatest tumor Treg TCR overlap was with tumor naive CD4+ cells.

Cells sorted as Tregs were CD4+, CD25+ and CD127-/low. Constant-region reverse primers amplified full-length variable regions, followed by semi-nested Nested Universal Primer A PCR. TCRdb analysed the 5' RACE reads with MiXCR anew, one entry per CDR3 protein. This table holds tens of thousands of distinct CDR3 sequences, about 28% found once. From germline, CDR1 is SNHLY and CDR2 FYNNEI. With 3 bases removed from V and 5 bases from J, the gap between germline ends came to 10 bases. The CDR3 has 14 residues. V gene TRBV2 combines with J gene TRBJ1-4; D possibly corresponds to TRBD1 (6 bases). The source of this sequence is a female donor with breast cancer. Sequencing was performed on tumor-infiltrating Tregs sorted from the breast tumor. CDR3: CASSDHRVNEKLFF. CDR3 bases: TGTGCCAGCAGTGACCACAGGGTGAATGAAAAACTGTTTTTT.